A selection of T cell receptor beta chains follows, all from one sample in a study of T-cell memory formation after mild COVID-19. MiXCR, run by TCRdb on the 5' RACE reads, gives a single entry per CDR3 protein. The sample has 350,000 to 500,000 distinct CDR3 sequences, about 19% seen once. Sample: PBMCs or a T cell subset sorted from them (not recorded which). These receptors originate from an adult woman who had mild COVID-19 (a few samples of this study predate the infection). Cell type and time point are not known. Both conserved end residues are part of each CDR3. The D gene is left open where the match is weak. Not every row has a clone size; where given, it reads once, few, many or a size class.

clone size	D gene	V gene	J gene	CDR3 protein	CDR3 DNA
once	TRBD1	TRBV7-9	TRBJ1-2	CASSPGTGYSYGYTF	TGTGCCAGCAGCCCCGGGACAGGGTATTCCTATGGCTACACCTTC
.	TRBD1	TRBV30	TRBJ1-4	CAWGTGGSEKLFF	TGTGCCTGGGGGACAGGGGGAAGTGAAAAACTGTTTTTT
many	.	TRBV9	TRBJ2-1	CASSVDGFSSYNEQFF	TGTGCCAGCAGCGTAGACGGGTTCAGCTCCTACAATGAGCAGTTCTTC
few	.	TRBV6-1	TRBJ2-1	CASSLPGGLFNEQFF	TGTGCCAGCAGTCTACCCGGGGGGCTATTCAATGAGCAGTTCTTC
few	.	TRBV4-1	TRBJ2-1	CASSQVSYYNEQFF	TGCGCCAGCAGCCAAGTTAGTTACTACAATGAGCAGTTCTTC
.	TRBD2	TRBV12-3/TRBV12-4	TRBJ2-7	CASSQGLGYEQYF	TGTGCCAGCAGTCAGGGACTAGGCTACGAGCAGTACTTC
.	.	TRBV7-2	TRBJ2-5	CASTRWGTQYF	TGTGCCAGCACCCGGTGGGGGACCCAGTACTTC
few	TRBD2	TRBV2	TRBJ2-3	CASSETGLATDTQYF	TGTGCCAGCAGTGAAACCGGACTAGCGACAGATACGCAGTATTTT
.	.	TRBV5-4	TRBJ2-1	CASSLEGEDPNEQFF	TGTGCCAGCAGCTTGGAGGGAGAGGACCCCAATGAGCAGTTCTTC
.	TRBD1	TRBV18	TRBJ2-1	CASSDRDSSYSEQFF	TGTGCCAGCTCAGACCGGGACAGCTCCTACAGTGAGCAGTTCTTC
.	.	TRBV12-3/TRBV12-4	TRBJ1-4	CASSFGTAANEKLFF	TGTGCCAGCAGTTTCGGGACGGCGGCTAATGAAAAACTGTTTTTT
.	TRBD2	TRBV7-9	TRBJ2-3	CASSLVGLAGGMEGTDTQYF	TGTGCCAGCAGCTTAGTCGGTCTAGCGGGAGGAATGGAGGGCACAGATACGCAGTATTTT
.	TRBD2	TRBV4-2	TRBJ2-3	CASSQDRAGVFADTQYF	TGTGCCAGCAGCCAAGATAGGGCGGGAGTTTTTGCAGATACGCAGTATTTT
.	.	TRBV29-1	TRBJ2-2	CSVVEHTGELFF	TGCAGCGTTGTGGAACACACCGGGGAGCTGTTTTTT
.	.	TRBV7-9	TRBJ1-3	CASHRGGSGNTIYF	TGTGCCAGCCATAGAGGGGGCTCTGGAAACACCATATATTTT
many	TRBD1	TRBV20-1	TRBJ2-3	CSATRDRGRADTQYF	TGCAGTGCTACCCGGGACAGGGGGCGGGCAGATACGCAGTATTTT
.	.	TRBV7-9	TRBJ1-1	CASSQTPTNTEAFF	TGTGCCAGCAGCCAGACACCAACGAACACTGAAGCTTTCTTT
.	.	TRBV13	TRBJ2-7	CASSLGSRYLDQQYF	TGTGCCAGCAGCTTAGGCAGCCGATACCTCGATCAGCAGTACTTC
few	TRBD2	TRBV9	TRBJ2-2	CASSSKRGENTGELFF	TGTGCCAGCAGCTCCAAGCGGGGAGAGAACACCGGGGAGCTGTTTTTT
many	.	TRBV5-1	TRBJ2-7	CASSPSGHVSSYEQYF	TGCGCCAGCAGCCCCTCTGGACACGTGAGCTCCTACGAGCAGTACTTC
few	TRBD2	TRBV6-2/TRBV6-3	TRBJ2-7	CASGLAGGGYEQYF	TGTGCCAGCGGACTAGCGGGAGGCGGCTACGAGCAGTACTTC
few	TRBD2	TRBV20-1	TRBJ2-7	CSARSGGLSYEQYF	TGCAGTGCCCGTAGCGGGGGGCTCTCCTACGAGCAGTACTTC
.	TRBD1	TRBV7-2	TRBJ2-1	CASSQPGTGRISYNEQFF	TGTGCCAGCAGCCAGCCCGGGACAGGGAGAATATCTTACAATGAGCAGTTCTTC
.	TRBD2	TRBV29-1	TRBJ2-5	CSVYLLAGDQETQYF	TGCAGCGTTTACCTACTAGCGGGGGATCAAGAGACCCAGTACTTC
.	TRBD1	TRBV7-2	TRBJ2-1	CASSLVTGTGNEQFF	TGTGCCAGCAGCTTAGTGACAGGGACCGGCAATGAGCAGTTCTTC
few	TRBD1	TRBV29-1	TRBJ1-4	CSVADRSEKLFF	TGCAGCGTAGCGGACAGGTCTGAAAAACTGTTTTTT
few	.	TRBV24-1	TRBJ2-1	CATGARYNEQFF	TGTGCCACCGGGGCTAGGTACAATGAGCAGTTCTTC
.	TRBD1	TRBV6-6	TRBJ1-3	CASSYLDRVGGNTIYF	TGTGCCAGCAGTTACCTGGACAGGGTGGGAGGAAACACCATATATTTT
few	.	TRBV20-1	TRBJ1-5	CSARRHVNSNQPQHF	TGCAGTGCTAGACGACACGTAAATAGCAATCAGCCCCAGCATTTT
.	TRBD1	TRBV4-2	TRBJ2-7	CASSQDHRGVSYEQYF	TGTGCCAGCAGCCAAGATCACAGGGGGGTTTCCTACGAGCAGTACTTC
many	.	TRBV7-2	TRBJ1-3	CASSPGGPNTIYF	TGTGCCAGCAGCCCCGGGGGGCCGAACACCATATATTTT
.	TRBD1	TRBV5-1	TRBJ1-4	CASSTGQGGEKLFF	TGCGCCAGCAGCACGGGACAGGGCGGTGAAAAACTGTTTTTT
many	.	TRBV12-3/TRBV12-4	TRBJ1-6	CASSEQGHNSPLHF	TGTGCCAGCAGTGAACAGGGACATAATTCACCCCTCCACTTT
.	TRBD2	TRBV5-4	TRBJ2-1	CASKGKNSGGAGPNEQFF	TGTGCCAGCAAGGGGAAAAATAGCGGGGGGGCAGGTCCCAATGAGCAGTTCTTC
once	.	TRBV4-1	TRBJ1-1	CASSEAGTEAFF	TGCGCCAGCAGCGAAGCGGGTACTGAAGCTTTCTTT
.	TRBD2	TRBV10-3	TRBJ2-1	CAPPMGLPWCSNEQFF	TGTGCCCCACCGATGGGACTACCATGGTGTTCCAATGAGCAGTTCTTC
.	.	TRBV9	TRBJ1-1	CASSVLGWDTEAFF	TGTGCCAGCAGCGTACTAGGTTGGGACACTGAAGCTTTCTTT
few	TRBD1	TRBV7-3	TRBJ2-6	CASPGTAPPFSGANVLTF	TGTGCCAGCCCCGGGACAGCTCCTCCCTTCTCTGGGGCCAACGTCCTGACTTTC
.	.	TRBV15	TRBJ2-3	CATSRVPRTDTQYF	TGTGCCACCAGCAGAGTTCCTCGCACAGATACGCAGTATTTT
.	.	TRBV20-1	TRBJ1-1	CSARGSSLEAFF	TGCAGTGCTAGAGGCTCCAGCCTTGAAGCTTTCTTT
.	.	TRBV5-6	TRBJ1-1	CASSFGDPEAFF	TGTGCCAGCAGCTTTGGTGACCCTGAAGCTTTCTTT
.	.	TRBV3-1	TRBJ2-3	CASSFRQPTDTQYF	TGTGCCAGCAGCTTCCGACAGCCCACAGATACGCAGTATTTT
few	.	TRBV29-1	TRBJ2-1	CSVLVYNEQFF	TGCAGCGTCCTGGTATACAATGAGCAGTTCTTC
.	.	TRBV14	TRBJ2-1	CASSQAPNTESGQFF	TGTGCCAGCAGCCAAGCACCAAACACCGAATCGGGGCAGTTCTTC
.	.	TRBV7-9	TRBJ2-5	CASSLNDGRIGWSETQYF	TGTGCCAGCAGCTTAAATGACGGCAGGATTGGCTGGTCGGAGACCCAGTACTTC
few	.	TRBV5-1	TRBJ2-3	CASSGVSGTDTQYF	TGCGCCAGCAGCGGGGTGAGTGGCACAGATACGCAGTATTTT